This T cell receptor (beta chain) stems from a study of T-cell reconstitution after alpha-beta-depleted transplantation in children. General study findings and limits: One year post-transplant, T-cell counts and diversity were largely derived from T cells produced anew. Approximately two months post-transplant, alpha-beta T cells reportedly originated from several hundred expanded graft clones. Surviving thymic progenitors and recipient T cells were the source of high TCRbeta diversity at day 60 in some patients.

Germline CDR1 SGHKS, CDR2 YYEKEE (reference sequence). This CDR3 contains 18 residues. Losses at the gene ends were 5 bases for V and 0 bases for J; bases not matched to a gene: 9. Ten or more counts support this clonotype. Its antigen is still unknown. Unique molecular identifiers tagged the TCRbeta library. One entry per CDR3 protein results from TCRdb running MiXCR on the PCR reads. The data contain hundreds of thousands of distinct CDR3 sequences, roughly 13% of them seen just once; the ten biggest clones take up approximately 2%. This chain links TRBV5-5 with TRBJ2-6; 9 nucleotides match TRBD1. This TCR was sampled from a male patient younger than 18 who had a stem cell transplant for acute myeloid leukemia, so the T cells may come from the graft donor. The source material was PBMCs, mostly from graft donor cells, sampled 360 days after TCRalphabeta/CD19-depleted stem cell transplant. CDR3 sequence (DNA): TGTGCCAGCAGTATGGGACCGGGACAGGGCTCTGGGGCCAACGTCCTGACTTTC. Translating gives CASSMGPGQGSGANVLTF.